Following are 2 T cell receptor beta chains from one sample sequenced in a study of T cells in Graves' hyperthyroidism and ophthalmopathy. TCR beta CDR3 region amplification was performed from RNA transcripts. A set of HTBI primers served as the primers for a first-round RT-PCR of the TCR CDR3. One entry per CDR3 protein, called by TCRdb with MiXCR from the multiplex PCR reads. The profile shows fewer than 800,000 distinct CDR3 sequences, about a sixth of them singletons. Sequencing used blood. The receptors derive from a young man with Graves' hyperthyroidism.

This clonotype was counted ten times or more. The chain employs TRBV20-1 and TRBJ2-3; D perhaps matches TRBD2 (6 bases). Germline V gene lookup returns CDR1 DFQATT and CDR2 SNEGSKA (reference sequence). The CDR3 consists of 14 residues. V was trimmed by 3 bases and J by 2 bases, leaving 12 bases between them. The CDR3 here is CSASRSGATDTQYF. As DNA, the CDR3 is TGCAGTGCTAGCCGTAGCGGAGCCACAGATACGCAGTATTTT.

The chain joins TRBV7-9 to TRBJ2-3; TRBD2 aligns across 7 bases. There are 15 residues in the CDR3. Germline trimming cut 7 bases from V and 5 bases from J; bases unmatched to any gene: 12. Per the germline V gene, CDR1 is SEHNR and CDR2 is FQNEAQ (reference sequence). The CDR3 loop reads CASTPRLAPQDTQYF. In DNA, the CDR3 is TGTGCCAGCACCCCCCGACTAGCCCCACAAGATACGCAGTATTTT.